The rows below give T cell receptor beta chains drawn from one sample of a study of blood T cells in healthy people across ages. TCRdb re-derived calls from the 5' RACE reads in MiXCR, one entry per CDR3 protein. The sample gives roughly 1.5 million distinct CDR3 sequences, approximately 39% of which show up once; around 4% is in the top ten. The source material was blood. The receptors originated from a woman younger than 30 in good health. The CDR3 runs from the conserved cysteine through the conserved F or W.

TRBJ2-3 | TRBV20-1 | CSARDLAGGATQYTQYF
TRBJ2-2 | TRBV6-2/TRBV6-3 | CASSRDRRYWELFF
TRBJ1-3 | TRBV12-3/TRBV12-4 | CASSRRDRGLRNTTYF
TRBJ1-2 | TRBV3-1 | CASSQLTGGYGYTF
TRBJ2-2 | TRBV6-1 | CASSRHGAGDDTGELFF
TRBJ2-4 | TRBV6-2/TRBV6-3 | CASTGRLAKNIQYF
TRBJ2-7 | TRBV5-1 | CASSLGLAWVYEQYF
TRBJ1-1 | TRBV5-6 | CASSPSTGGLHEAFF
TRBJ1-5 | TRBV16 | CASSQLGQGARQPQHF
TRBJ2-5 | TRBV3-1 | CASRVGQGFGNEQYF
TRBJ1-2 | TRBV29-1 | CSVDGVGVPYGYTF
TRBJ2-3 | TRBV4-2 | CASSQDQDTQYF
TRBJ1-6 | TRBV4-3 | CASSQESGAYNSPLHF
TRBJ2-3 | TRBV9 | CASRGTRSTDTQYF
TRBJ1-1 | TRBV29-1 | CSAERSLANTEAFF
TRBJ1-5 | TRBV3-1 | CASSSTDRGSPQHF
TRBJ1-1 | TRBV27 | CASSLGIGTEAFF
TRBJ2-3 | TRBV20-1 | CSARVATDTQYF
TRBJ2-1 | TRBV3-1 | CASSSLRLYNEQFF
TRBJ1-1 | TRBV4-3 | CASSQVDNHGAEAFF
TRBJ1-5 | TRBV7-2 | CASSLGGTGVQPQHF
TRBJ2-3 | TRBV5-1 | CASSSRLAGRTDTQYF
TRBJ1-5 | TRBV28 | CASTTGTQNQPQHF
TRBJ1-4 | TRBV7-9 | CASSRRGPNEKLFF
TRBJ2-3 | TRBV27 | CASSCGPSGCTDTQYF
TRBJ2-7 | TRBV3-1 | CASSQASGLREQYF
TRBJ2-3 | TRBV9 | CASSVAKSTDTQYF
TRBJ2-1 | TRBV27 | CASTRDSGRNNEQFF
TRBJ2-7 | TRBV29-1 | CSVAGEGGFNEQYF
TRBJ2-6 | TRBV4-3 | CASSQDHSGANVLTF
TRBJ2-3 | TRBV27 | CASSLSSRDSPDTQYF
NA | TRBV28 | CASKGLAGGDNEQYF
TRBJ2-1 | TRBV4-1 | CASSQVRISYNEQFF
TRBJ1-6 | TRBV14 | CASSRQGRNSPLHF